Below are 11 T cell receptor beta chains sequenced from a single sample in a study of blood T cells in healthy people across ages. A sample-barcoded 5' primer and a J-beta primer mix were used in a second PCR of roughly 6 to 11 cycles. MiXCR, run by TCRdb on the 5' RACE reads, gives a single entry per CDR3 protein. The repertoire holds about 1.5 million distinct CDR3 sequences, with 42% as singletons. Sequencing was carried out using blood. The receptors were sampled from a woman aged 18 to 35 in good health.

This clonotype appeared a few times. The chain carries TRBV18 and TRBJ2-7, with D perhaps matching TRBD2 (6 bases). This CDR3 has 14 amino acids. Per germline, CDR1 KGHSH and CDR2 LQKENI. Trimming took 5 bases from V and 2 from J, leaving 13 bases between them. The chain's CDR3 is CASSSEGQTYEQYF. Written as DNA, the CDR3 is TGTGCCAGCTCATCGGAGGGGCAGACCTACGAGCAGTACTTC.

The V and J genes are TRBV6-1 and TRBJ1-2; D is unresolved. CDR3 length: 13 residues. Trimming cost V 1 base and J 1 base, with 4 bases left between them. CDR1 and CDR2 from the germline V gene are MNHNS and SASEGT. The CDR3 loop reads CASSEERNYGYTF. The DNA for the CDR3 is TGTGCCAGCAGTGAAGAACGTAACTATGGCTACACCTTC.

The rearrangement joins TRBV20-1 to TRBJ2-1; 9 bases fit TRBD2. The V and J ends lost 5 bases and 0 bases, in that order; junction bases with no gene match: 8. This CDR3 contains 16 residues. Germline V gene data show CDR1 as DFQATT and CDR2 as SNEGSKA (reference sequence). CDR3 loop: CSAVRSSGVSYNEQFF. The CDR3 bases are TGCAGTGCTGTACGTTCTAGCGGGGTCTCCTACAATGAGCAGTTCTTC.

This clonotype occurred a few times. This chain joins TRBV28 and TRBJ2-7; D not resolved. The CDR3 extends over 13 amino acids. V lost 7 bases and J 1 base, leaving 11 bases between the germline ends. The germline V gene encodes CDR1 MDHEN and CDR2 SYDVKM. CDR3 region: CASTTADSYEQYF. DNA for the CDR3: TGTGCCAGCACCACCGCGGATTCCTACGAGCAGTACTTC.

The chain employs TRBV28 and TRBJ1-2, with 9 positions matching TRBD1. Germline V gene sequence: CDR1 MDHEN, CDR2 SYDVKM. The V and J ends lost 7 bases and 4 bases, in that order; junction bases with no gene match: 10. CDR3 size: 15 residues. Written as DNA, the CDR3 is TGTGCCAGCACCTCCAGGGGACAGGGAGCCTATGGCTACACCTTC. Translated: CASTSRGQGAYGYTF.

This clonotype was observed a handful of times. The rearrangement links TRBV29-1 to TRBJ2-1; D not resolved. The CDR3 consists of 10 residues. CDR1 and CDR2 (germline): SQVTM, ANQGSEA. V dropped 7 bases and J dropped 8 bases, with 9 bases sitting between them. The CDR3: CSGLSDEQFF. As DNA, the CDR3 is TGCAGCGGCCTAAGCGATGAGCAGTTCTTC.

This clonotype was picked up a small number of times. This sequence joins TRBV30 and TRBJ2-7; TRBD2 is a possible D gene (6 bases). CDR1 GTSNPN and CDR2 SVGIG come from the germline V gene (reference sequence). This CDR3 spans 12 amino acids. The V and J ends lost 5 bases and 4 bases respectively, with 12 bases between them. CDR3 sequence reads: CAWEAGTYEQYF. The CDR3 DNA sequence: TGTGCCTGGGAGGCCGGGACTTACGAGCAGTACTTC. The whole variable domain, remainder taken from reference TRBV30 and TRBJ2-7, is SQTIHQWPATLVQPVGSPLSLECTVEGTSNPNLYWYRQAAGRGLQLLFYSVGIGQISSEVPQNLSASRPQDRQFILSSKKLLLSDSGFYLCAWEAGTYEQYFGPGTRLTVT.

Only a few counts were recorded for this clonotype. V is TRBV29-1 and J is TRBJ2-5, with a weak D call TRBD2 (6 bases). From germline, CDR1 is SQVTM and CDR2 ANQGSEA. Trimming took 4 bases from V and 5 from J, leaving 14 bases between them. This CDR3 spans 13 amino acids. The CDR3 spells CSVAFGSGETQYF. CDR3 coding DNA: TGCAGCGTTGCTTTCGGGAGCGGGGAGACCCAGTACTTC.

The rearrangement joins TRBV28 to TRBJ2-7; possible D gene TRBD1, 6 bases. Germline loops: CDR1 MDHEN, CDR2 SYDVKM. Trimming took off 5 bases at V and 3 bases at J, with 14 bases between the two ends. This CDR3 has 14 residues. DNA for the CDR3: TGTGCCAGCAGTGCTACCGGGACAAGCTACGAGCAGTACTTC. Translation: CASSATGTSYEQYF. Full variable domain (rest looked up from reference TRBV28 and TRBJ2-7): DVKVTQSSRYLVKRTGEKVFLECVQDMDHENMFWYRQDPGLGLRLIYFSYDVKMKEKGDIPEGYSVSREKKERFSLILESASTNQTSMYLCASSATGTSYEQYFGPGTRLTVT.

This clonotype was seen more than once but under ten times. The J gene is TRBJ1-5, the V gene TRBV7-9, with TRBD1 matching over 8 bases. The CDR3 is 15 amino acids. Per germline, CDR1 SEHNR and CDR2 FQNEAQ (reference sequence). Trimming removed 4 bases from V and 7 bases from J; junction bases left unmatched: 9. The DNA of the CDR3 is TGTGCCAGCAGCTCGACGGACAGGGCGGAACAGCCCCAGCATTTT. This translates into CASSSTDRAEQPQHF.

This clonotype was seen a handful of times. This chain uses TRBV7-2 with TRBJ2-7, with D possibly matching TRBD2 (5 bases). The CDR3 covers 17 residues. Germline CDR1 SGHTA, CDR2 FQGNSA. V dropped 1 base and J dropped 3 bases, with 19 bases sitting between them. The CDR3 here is CASSLVSGSGLIYEQYF. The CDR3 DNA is TGTGCCAGCAGCTTAGTATCGGGAAGTGGTTTAATCTACGAGCAGTACTTC.